Shown below are 27 T cell receptor beta chains from a single sample sequenced in a study of blood T cell repertoires in COVID-19. Libraries were prepared by immunoSEQ multiplex PCR; TCRdb keeps only in-frame clonotypes and omits some of them. The table shows 200,000 to 250,000 clones, with about 88% occurring only once. The sample was peripheral blood. The receptors were gathered from a middle-aged man with acute or convalescent COVID-19.

CDR3 amino acids: CASSPQWQASHGYTF. CDR3 sequence (DNA): TGTGCCAGCAGCCCCCAGTGGCAGGCGAGTCATGGCTACACCTTC. The genes are TRBV3-1 (or the pseudogene TRBV3-2) and TRBJ1-2; no clear D. This CDR3 has 15 residues. Trimming pared 4 bases from V and 6 bases from J, leaving 18 bases between. The germline V gene has CDR1 LGHDT and CDR2 YNNKEL (reference sequence).

This chain joins TRBV19 and TRBJ1-1; D gene unclear. Trimming removed 7 bases from V and 6 bases from J, with 15 bases in between. The CDR3 extends over 13 amino acids. CDR1 is LNHDA, CDR2 SQIVND, per germline (reference sequence). CDR3 sequence (DNA): TGTGCCAGTACAACCTCTATAGTCTCTGAAGCTTTCTTT. Its translation is CASTTSIVSEAFF. Based on the CDR3 plus reference TRBV19 and TRBJ1-1, the full variable domain is DGGITQSPKYLFRKEGQNVTLSCEQNLNHDAMYWYRQDPGQGLRLIYYSQIVNDFQKGDIAEGYSVSREKKESFPLTVTSAQKNPTAFYLCASTTSIVSEAFFGQGTRLTVV.

The rearrangement uses TRBV6-5 and TRBJ1-6; a weak D match, TRBD1 (6 bases). CDR3 length equals 14 residues. V lost 2 bases, J lost 10 bases, and 12 bases lay in between. CDR1 is MNHEY, CDR2 SVGAGI, per germline. The CDR3: CASSYSRQGSPLHF. As DNA, the CDR3 is TGTGCCAGCAGTTACAGCAGGCAGGGGTCACCCCTCCACTTT.

The chain employs TRBV7-6 and TRBJ1-4, with 10 nucleotides matching TRBD1. CDR3 length: 18 amino acids. The germline CDR1 and CDR2 sequences are SGHVS and FNYEAQ. Losses at the gene ends were 7 bases for V and 0 bases for J; bases not matched to a gene: 11. The CDR3 region is CASIVEGTGAATNEKLFF. CDR3 nucleotides: TGTGCCAGCATCGTAGAGGGGACAGGGGCCGCAACTAATGAAAAACTGTTTTTT.

This clone was counted only a few times. V usage is TRBV5-1 and J usage is TRBJ1-6; D unresolved. The CDR3 contains 14 residues. Germline CDR1 is SGHRS and CDR2 is YFSETQ. The germline V and J ends were trimmed by 4 bases and 6 bases, with 11 bases remaining between them. CDR3 bases: TGCGCCAGCAGCCTGACGGGAGTTAATTCACCCCTCCACTTT. Translating gives CASSLTGVNSPLHF. The variable domain in full, completed from reference TRBV5-1 and TRBJ1-6, reads KAGVTQTPRYLIKTRGQQVTLSCSPISGHRSVSWYQQTPGQGLQFLFEYFSETQRNKGNFPGRFSGRQFSNSRSEMNVSTLELGDSALYLCASSLTGVNSPLHFGNGTRLTVT.

This clone has just a few counts. The genes are TRBV11-2 and TRBJ2-1; weak D call: TRBD1 (6 bases). The length of the CDR3 is 15 residues. V was clipped by 5 bases and J by 2 bases, with 13 bases between them. Germline V gene data show CDR1 as SGHAT and CDR2 as FQNNGV. CDR3 nucleotides: TGTGCCAGCAGCCTCCAGGGGCCACCCTACAATGAGCAGTTCTTC. Protein: CASSLQGPPYNEQFF.

CDR3 DNA sequence: TGTGCCAGCAGCAGCTCCGGGACAGGCTCCACTGAAGCTTTCTTT. This translates into CASSSSGTGSTEAFF. The V gene is TRBV7-2, the J gene TRBJ1-1; 8 bases line up with TRBD1. Germline CDR1 is SGHTA and CDR2 is FQGNSA. The V segment lost 5 bases and the J segment 4 bases; nucleotides outside the gene matches: 9. This CDR3 region has 15 residues.

The V call is TRBV2, the J call TRBJ2-4, with D maybe TRBD1 (6 bases). V was clipped by 5 bases and J by 6 bases, with 23 bases between them. The germline V gene has CDR1 SNHLY and CDR2 FYNNEI. This CDR3 comprises 17 residues. The CDR3 loop reads CASSPQGQELIRNIQYF. The CDR3 nucleotides read TGTGCCAGCAGTCCCCAGGGGCAGGAGTTGATTAGAAACATTCAGTACTTC.

This clone showed up many times. The chain combines TRBV7-9 with TRBJ2-2; 8 nucleotides align to TRBD2. CDR1 and CDR2 (germline): SEHNR, FQNEAQ (reference sequence). Trimming at V came to 6 bases and at J to 6 bases, leaving 9 bases not matched to a gene. This CDR3 region has 15 residues. CDR3 in amino acids: CASSPGLEMAGELFF. CDR3 DNA: TGTGCCAGCAGTCCGGGACTAGAGATGGCCGGGGAGCTGTTTTTT.

The rearrangement joins TRBV28 to TRBJ1-5; no reliable D call. Trimming removed 11 bases from V and 0 bases from J, with 8 bases in between. The germline CDR1 and CDR2 sequences are MDHEN and SYDVKM. CDR3 length: 12 amino acids. Here the CDR3 reads CAGRSSNQPQHF. The CDR3 bases are TGTGCCGGGAGGAGTAGCAATCAGCCCCAGCATTTT. The complete variable domain, with remaining parts taken from reference TRBV28 and TRBJ1-5, reads DVKVTQSSRYLVKRTGEKVFLECVQDMDHENMFWYRQDPGLGLRLIYFSYDVKMKEKGDIPEGYSVSREKKERFSLILESASTNQTSMYLCAGRSSNQPQHFGDGTRLSIL.

This chain uses TRBV29-1 with TRBJ1-3; a weak D match, TRBD1 (5 bases). The germline gives CDR1 SQVTM, CDR2 ANQGSEA. The CDR3 runs to 11 residues. The ends were cut back, 5 bases at V and 8 bases at J, with 10 bases in the middle. CDR3 nucleotide sequence: TGCAGCGTTAGACAGTGGGACACCATATATTTT. Amino acids: CSVRQWDTIYF.

The rearrangement uses TRBV5-4 and TRBJ2-2; TRBD2 matches at 8 bases. V was pared by 1 base and J by 6 bases, with 5 bases of the junction left unmatched. CDR3 length equals 15 residues. The germline V gene has CDR1 SGHNT and CDR2 YYREEE (reference sequence). CDR3 sequence reads: CASSLRGGRAGELFF. The CDR3 region has the DNA TGTGCCAGCAGCTTGCGGGGGGGCCGAGCCGGGGAGCTGTTTTTT.

This chain joins TRBV6-5 and TRBJ1-1; D possibly corresponds to TRBD1 (6 bases). This CDR3 is 13 amino acids long. The germline V gene has CDR1 MNHEY and CDR2 SVGAGI. The germline V and J ends were trimmed by 6 bases and 7 bases, with 15 bases remaining between them. Written as DNA, the CDR3 is TGTGCCAGCAGCGCGACAGGCGGTGGTGAAGCTTTCTTT. Translating it yields CASSATGGGEAFF.

This chain uses TRBV5-1 with TRBJ1-2, with 8 nucleotides matching TRBD1. CDR3 length equals 14 residues. Germline V gene sequence: CDR1 SGHRS, CDR2 YFSETQ. The J segment lost 5 bases and the V segment lost 3 bases, leaving 6 bases of the junction unmatched. In DNA, the CDR3 is TGCGCCAGCAGCTCCCAGGGGGCAGGGTATGGCTACACCTTC. Amino acids: CASSSQGAGYGYTF.

J is TRBJ1-2 and V is TRBV3-1 (or the pseudogene TRBV3-2); D remains unclear. V lost 0 bases and J 3 bases, leaving 11 bases between the germline ends. Germline CDR1 and CDR2: LGHDT and YNNKEL (reference sequence). This CDR3 contains 15 residues. CDR3 amino acids: CASSQDRGGYYGYTF. DNA of the CDR3: TGTGCCAGCAGCCAAGATCGGGGAGGATACTATGGCTACACCTTC.

This chain links TRBV19 with TRBJ1-1, with D hard to call. CDR3 length: 14 residues. The germline gives CDR1 LNHDA, CDR2 SQIVND (reference sequence). Trimming cost V 5 bases and J 0 bases, with 10 bases left between them. For the CDR3, the DNA is TGTGCCAGTAGTGGCAGCGCGATGAACACTGAAGCTTTCTTT. As protein: CASSGSAMNTEAFF.

J is TRBJ1-5 and V is TRBV6-4, with a possible D match to TRBD1 (6 bases). CDR3 size: 15 residues. The germline V and J ends were trimmed by 6 bases and 3 bases, with 15 bases remaining between them. Per germline, CDR1 MRHNA and CDR2 SNTAGT. The CDR3, as DNA: TGTGCCAGCAGGTACTACCGGGACAACAATCAGCCCCAGCATTTT. This translates into CASRYYRDNNQPQHF.

This chain links TRBV5-1 with TRBJ2-7; tentatively, D is TRBD2 (5 bases). The ends were cut back, 4 bases at V and 2 bases at J, with 13 bases in the middle. Germline CDR1 reads SGHRS; CDR2 reads YFSETQ. There are 14 residues in the CDR3. The CDR3 nucleotides are TGCGCCAGCAGCCCCCGACCGGGGACCTACGAGCAGTACTTC. This sequence encodes CASSPRPGTYEQYF.

The chain couples TRBV2 to TRBJ1-2; TRBD1 might be the D (6 bases). CDR1 is SNHLY, CDR2 FYNNEI, per germline. Trimming left V 2 bases short and J 7 bases short, with 14 bases between. This CDR3 comprises 14 residues. The CDR3 region is CASSESRLGGGYTF. For the CDR3, the DNA is TGTGCCAGCAGTGAATCCCGGCTAGGGGGTGGCTACACCTTC. The full variable domain, completed using reference TRBV2 and TRBJ1-2, is EPEVTQTPSHQVTQMGQEVILRCVPISNHLYFYWYRQILGQKVEFLVSFYNNEISEKSEIFDDQFSVERPDGSNFTLKIRSTKLEDSAMYFCASSESRLGGGYTFGSGTRLTVV.

The chain uses TRBV28 and TRBJ2-2; 8 bases map to TRBD1. Trimming took 5 bases from V and 3 from J; bases not matched to a gene: 5. The CDR3 sequence is 15 residues long. CDR1 is MDHEN, CDR2 SYDVKM, per germline. CDR3 region: CASSPRTGYTGELFF. In DNA form, the CDR3 reads TGTGCCAGCAGTCCTCGGACAGGGTACACCGGGGAGCTGTTTTTT.

The gene calls are TRBV5-6 and TRBJ1-4; 8 nucleotides agree with TRBD1. CDR1 and CDR2 from the germline V gene are SGHDT and YYEEEE. The CDR3 covers 17 residues. The V and J ends lost 4 bases and 0 bases, in that order; junction bases with no gene match: 8. The CDR3 DNA is TGTGCCAGCAGCCTCCGTACAGGGGGAGCAACTAATGAAAAACTGTTTTTT. This gives the protein CASSLRTGGATNEKLFF.

The J gene is TRBJ1-1, the V gene TRBV7-8; D ambiguous. Germline CDR1 and CDR2: SGHVS and FQNEAQ. This CDR3 spans 13 amino acids. V gave up 6 bases and J gave up 1 base, with 9 bases separating them. CDR3 protein: CASSSDKNTEAFF. The CDR3 DNA is TGTGCCAGCAGTTCCGACAAGAACACTGAAGCTTTCTTT.

Points on this clone: The same CDR3 can be traced to other DNA sequences in this sample. The chain employs TRBV6-4 and TRBJ2-3; 10 nucleotides align to TRBD2. Looked up from germline, CDR1 is MRHNA and CDR2 is SNTAGT. V was pared by 3 bases and J by 0 bases, with 0 bases of the junction left unmatched. The CDR3 loop spans 15 amino acids. Here the CDR3 DNA reads TGTGCCAGCAGTGAACTAGCGGGGAGCACAGATACGCAGTATTTT. It yields the protein CASSELAGSTDTQYF.

The chain is built from TRBV15 and TRBJ1-5; possibly TRBD1 for D (5 bases). V lost 0 bases to trimming and J lost 1 base, with 7 bases between them. Germline values: CDR1 LNHNV, CDR2 YYDKDF (reference sequence). The CDR3 contains 15 residues. The DNA for the CDR3 is TGTGCCACCAGCAGAGAAGGGGTAAGCAATCAGCCCCAGCATTTT. Amino acid sequence: CATSREGVSNQPQHF. The whole variable domain, remainder taken from reference TRBV15 and TRBJ1-5, is DAMVIQNPRYQVTQFGKPVTLSCSQTLNHNVMYWYQQKSSQAPKLLFHYYDKDFNNEADTPDNFQSRRPNTSFCFLDIRSPGLGDTAMYLCATSREGVSNQPQHFGDGTRLSIL.

The V and J genes are TRBV7-9 and TRBJ1-1; 9 nucleotides match TRBD1. Germline CDR1 reads SEHNR; CDR2 reads FQNEAQ (reference sequence). The CDR3 consists of 16 residues. Trimming removed 3 bases from V and 1 base from J; junction bases left unmatched: 6. CDR3 loop: CASSFPTGGANTEAFF. The CDR3 bases are TGTGCCAGCAGCTTTCCAACAGGGGGCGCGAACACTGAAGCTTTCTTT.

On this clone: The same CDR3 arises from other DNA sequences in this sample as well. The chain combines TRBV15 with TRBJ2-7; perhaps TRBD1 as D (5 bases). Trimming removed 0 bases from V and 0 bases from J, with 9 bases in between. The CDR3 contains 15 residues. Germline loops: CDR1 LNHNV, CDR2 YYDKDF (reference sequence). This CDR3 is CATSREIQGSYEQYF. CDR3 bases: TGTGCCACCAGCAGAGAAATCCAGGGCTCCTACGAGCAGTACTTC.

The V call is TRBV6-5, the J call TRBJ2-7; 14 positions agree with TRBD2. CDR3 size: 15 residues. V dropped 6 bases and J dropped 0; count of bases not matched to a gene: 1. Germline V lookup: CDR1 MNHEY, CDR2 SVGAGI. The CDR3, as DNA: TGTGCCAGCAGCGGACTAGCGGGGGGCTCCTACGAGCAGTACTTC. Translating it yields CASSGLAGGSYEQYF.